The T cell receptor (beta chain) under discussion was sequenced for a study of spatial heterogeneity in lung cancer. The overall study: Averaged across combinations, each unique TCR and UMI pairing appeared more than ten times in raw reads, which were uncorrected.

Unique molecular identifiers, one per molecule, were present on every TCR cDNA molecule. TCRdb reanalysed the 5' RACE reads using MiXCR and keeps one entry per CDR3 protein. The sample consists of about 26,000 distinct CDR3 sequences, over 10% of them appearing once. This clonotype appeared many times. The CDR3 contains 17 residues. The germline V and J ends were trimmed by 4 bases and 1 base, with 20 bases remaining between them. Per the germline V gene, CDR1 is SGHRS and CDR2 is YFSETQ. As to time point: sample taken at primary tumor resection. The sequenced material consisted of unsorted whole RNA from tumor, nontumor lung or frozen PBMC. The donors, fewer than 90 patients with untreated early-stage non-small cell lung cancer, provided the samples.

The TCR originated in a female donor with early-stage non-small cell lung cancer. This specimen consisted of PBMCs, obtained at surgery. The chain links TRBV5-1 to TRBJ1-1; D is unclear. The DNA for the CDR3 is TGCGCCAGCAGCCCGACTCTACCGCGGGTTCCGAACACTGAAGCTTTCTTT. As protein: CASSPTLPRVPNTEAFF.